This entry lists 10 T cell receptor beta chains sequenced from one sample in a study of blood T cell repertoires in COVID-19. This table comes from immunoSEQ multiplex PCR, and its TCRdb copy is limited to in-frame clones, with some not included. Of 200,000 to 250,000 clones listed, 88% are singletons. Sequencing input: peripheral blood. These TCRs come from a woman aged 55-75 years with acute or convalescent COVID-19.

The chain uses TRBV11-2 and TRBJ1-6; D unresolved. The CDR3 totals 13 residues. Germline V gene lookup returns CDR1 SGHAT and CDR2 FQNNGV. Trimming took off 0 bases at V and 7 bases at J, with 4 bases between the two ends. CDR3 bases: TGTGCCAGCAGCTTAGATCTCAATTCACCCCTCCACTTT. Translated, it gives CASSLDLNSPLHF.

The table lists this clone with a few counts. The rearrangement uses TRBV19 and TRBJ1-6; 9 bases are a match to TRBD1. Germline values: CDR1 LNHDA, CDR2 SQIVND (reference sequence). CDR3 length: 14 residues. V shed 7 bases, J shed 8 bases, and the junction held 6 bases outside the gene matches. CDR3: CASTSDRGYSPLHF. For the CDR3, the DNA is TGTGCCAGTACCTCGGACAGGGGCTATTCACCCCTCCACTTT.

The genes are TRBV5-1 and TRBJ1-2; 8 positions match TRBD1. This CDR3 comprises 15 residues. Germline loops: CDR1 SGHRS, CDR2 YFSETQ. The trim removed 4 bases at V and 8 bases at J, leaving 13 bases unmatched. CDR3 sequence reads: CASSPGDQGARGYTF. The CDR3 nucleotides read TGCGCCAGCAGCCCGGGTGACCAGGGGGCGCGGGGCTACACCTTC.

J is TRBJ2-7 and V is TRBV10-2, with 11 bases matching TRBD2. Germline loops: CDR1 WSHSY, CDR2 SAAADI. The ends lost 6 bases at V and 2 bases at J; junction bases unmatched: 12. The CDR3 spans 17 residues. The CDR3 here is CASRPTSGVRIPYEQYF. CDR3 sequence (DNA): TGCGCCAGCAGGCCGACTAGCGGGGTAAGGATCCCCTACGAGCAGTACTTC.

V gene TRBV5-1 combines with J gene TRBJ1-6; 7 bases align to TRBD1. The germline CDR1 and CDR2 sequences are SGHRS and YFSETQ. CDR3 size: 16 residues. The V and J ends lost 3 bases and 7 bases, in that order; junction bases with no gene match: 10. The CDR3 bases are TGCGCCAGCAGCTCTACAGGGGAATTACAGAATTCACCCCTCCACTTT. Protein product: CASSSTGELQNSPLHF.

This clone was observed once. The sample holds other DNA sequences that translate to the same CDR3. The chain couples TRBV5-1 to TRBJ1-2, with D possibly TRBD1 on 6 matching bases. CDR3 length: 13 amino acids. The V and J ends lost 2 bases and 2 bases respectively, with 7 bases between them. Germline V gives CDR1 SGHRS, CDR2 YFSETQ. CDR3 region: CASSLQGNYGYTF. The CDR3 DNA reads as TGCGCCAGCAGCTTACAGGGAAACTATGGCTACACCTTC.

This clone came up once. The CDR3 sequence: CASSPNLGQGAGGGQPQHF. CDR3 sequence (DNA): TGTGCCAGCTCACCAAATCTCGGACAGGGGGCTGGAGGAGGACAGCCCCAGCATTTT. The chain couples TRBV18 to TRBJ1-5; 11 nucleotides align to TRBD1. Germline V gives CDR1 KGHSH, CDR2 LQKENI. Trimming cost V 2 bases and J 7 bases; bases outside gene matches: 16. The CDR3 totals 19 residues.

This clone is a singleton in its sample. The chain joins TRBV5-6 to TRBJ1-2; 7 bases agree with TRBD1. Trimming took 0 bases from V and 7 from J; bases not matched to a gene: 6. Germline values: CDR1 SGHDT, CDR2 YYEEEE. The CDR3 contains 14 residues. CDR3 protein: CASSLVAGGLGYTF. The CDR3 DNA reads TGTGCCAGCAGCTTGGTCGCAGGGGGTCTTGGCTACACCTTC.

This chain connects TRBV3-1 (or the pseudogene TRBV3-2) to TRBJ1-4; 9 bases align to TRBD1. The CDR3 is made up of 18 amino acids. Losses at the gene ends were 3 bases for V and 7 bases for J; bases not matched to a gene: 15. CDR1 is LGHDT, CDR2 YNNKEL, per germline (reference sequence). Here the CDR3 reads CASSHHAKGDRAFEKLFF. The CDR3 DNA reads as TGTGCCAGCAGCCACCACGCCAAGGGGGACAGGGCGTTTGAAAAACTGTTTTTT.

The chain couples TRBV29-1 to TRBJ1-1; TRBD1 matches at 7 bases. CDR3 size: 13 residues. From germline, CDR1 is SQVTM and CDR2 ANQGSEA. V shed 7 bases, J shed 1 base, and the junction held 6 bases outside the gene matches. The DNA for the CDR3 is TGCAGCGCTCGACAGGGTGGGAACACTGAAGCTTTCTTT. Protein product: CSARQGGNTEAFF.